The 3 T cell receptor beta chains reported below all come from one sample, sequenced in a study of blood T cell repertoires in COVID-19. The table came from immunoSEQ multiplex PCR; TCRdb's copy has only in-frame clones and leaves some out. The repertoire holds some 54,000 clones, roughly four fifths seen once, with about 2% in the top ten. The sample taken for sequencing was peripheral blood. Receptors originate from an older woman with acute or convalescent COVID-19.

CDR3 DNA sequence: TGTGCCAGCAGTGATCAGACCGGGACTAGCGGCCTGATTCAGTACTTC. Its protein is CASSDQTGTSGLIQYF. This chain connects TRBV2 to TRBJ2-4; 11 bases line up with TRBD2. This CDR3 contains 16 residues. V was pared by 3 bases and J by 10 bases, with 11 bases of the junction left unmatched. Germline V gene sequence: CDR1 SNHLY, CDR2 FYNNEI.

The DNA of the CDR3 is TGTGCCAGCAGTTACTCCCAGGGGAGCGGTCAGCCCCAGCATTTT. Protein sequence: CASSYSQGSGQPQHF. The chain carries TRBV6-5 and TRBJ1-5, with D tentatively TRBD1 (6 bases). V lost 0 bases to trimming and J lost 6 bases, with 12 bases between them. Germline loops: CDR1 MNHEY, CDR2 SVGAGI. The CDR3 runs 15 residues.

The chain recombines TRBV11-2 with TRBJ2-7; the D is unclear. The V end lost 1 base, the J end lost 0 bases, and 7 bases lay between the germline ends. From germline, CDR1 is SGHAT and CDR2 FQNNGV. This CDR3 is built from 14 residues. The CDR3, as DNA: TGTGCCAGCAGCTTAGTTGGCTTCTCCTACGAGCAGTACTTC. Its translation is CASSLVGFSYEQYF.